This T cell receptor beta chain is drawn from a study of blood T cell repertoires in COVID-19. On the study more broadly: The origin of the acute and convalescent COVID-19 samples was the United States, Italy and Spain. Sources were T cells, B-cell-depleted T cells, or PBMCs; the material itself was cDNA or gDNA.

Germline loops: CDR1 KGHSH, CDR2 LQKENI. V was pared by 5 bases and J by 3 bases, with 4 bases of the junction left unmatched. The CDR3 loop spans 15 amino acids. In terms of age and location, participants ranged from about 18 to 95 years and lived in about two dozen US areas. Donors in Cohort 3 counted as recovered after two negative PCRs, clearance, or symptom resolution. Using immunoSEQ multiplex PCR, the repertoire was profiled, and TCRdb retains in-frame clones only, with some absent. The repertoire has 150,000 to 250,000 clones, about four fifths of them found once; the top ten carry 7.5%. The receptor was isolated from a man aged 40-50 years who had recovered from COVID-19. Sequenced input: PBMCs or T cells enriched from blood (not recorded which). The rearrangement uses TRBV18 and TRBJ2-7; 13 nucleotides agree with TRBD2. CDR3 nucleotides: TGTGCCAGCTCAGGACTAGCGGGGGCCCACTACGAGCAGTACTTC. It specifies CASSGLAGAHYEQYF.